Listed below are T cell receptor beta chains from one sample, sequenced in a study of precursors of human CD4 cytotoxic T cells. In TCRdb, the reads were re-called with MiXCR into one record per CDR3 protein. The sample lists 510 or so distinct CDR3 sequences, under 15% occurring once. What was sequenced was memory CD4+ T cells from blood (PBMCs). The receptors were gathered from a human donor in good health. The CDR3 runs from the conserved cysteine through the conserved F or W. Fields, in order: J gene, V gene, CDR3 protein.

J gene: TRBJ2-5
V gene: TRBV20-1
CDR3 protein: CSASGSGETQYF

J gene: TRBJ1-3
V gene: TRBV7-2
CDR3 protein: CASTQTGGTGNTIYF

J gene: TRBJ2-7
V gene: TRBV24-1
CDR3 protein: CATQDRGQSEQYF

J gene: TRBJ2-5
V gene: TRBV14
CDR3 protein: CASSQLAVETQYF

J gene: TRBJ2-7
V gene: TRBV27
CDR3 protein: CASSETRNTPEQYF

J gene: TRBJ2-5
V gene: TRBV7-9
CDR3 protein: CASSSLLPQYF

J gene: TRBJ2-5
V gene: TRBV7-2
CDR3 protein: CASSLYGRGETQYF

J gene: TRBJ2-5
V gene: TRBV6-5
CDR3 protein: CASSYSPLGQKTQYF

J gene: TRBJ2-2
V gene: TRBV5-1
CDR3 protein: CASSLGVLGQGAGELFF

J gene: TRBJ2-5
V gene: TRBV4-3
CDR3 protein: CASSQQTGGETQYF

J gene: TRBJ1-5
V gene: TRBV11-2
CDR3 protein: CASSPRTGIGDQPQHF

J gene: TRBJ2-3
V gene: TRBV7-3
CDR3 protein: CASSRGLAGGGDFTDTQYF

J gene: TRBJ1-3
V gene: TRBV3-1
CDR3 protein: CASSTVSASGNTIYF

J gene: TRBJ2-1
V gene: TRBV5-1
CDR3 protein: CASSLADGTYNEQFF

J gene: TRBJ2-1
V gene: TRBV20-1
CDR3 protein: CSARGAPPDTNEQFF

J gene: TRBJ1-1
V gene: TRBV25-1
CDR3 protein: CASSEGDLKAFF

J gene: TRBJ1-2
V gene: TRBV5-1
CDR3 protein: CASSLETGALFGYTF

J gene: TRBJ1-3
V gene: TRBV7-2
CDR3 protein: CASSRVGGRGNTIYF

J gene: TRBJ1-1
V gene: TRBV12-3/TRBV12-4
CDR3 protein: CASSRPVANTEAFF

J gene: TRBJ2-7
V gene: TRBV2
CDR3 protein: CASRLTGVRPYF

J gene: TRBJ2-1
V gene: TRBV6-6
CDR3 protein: CASSRSFGAYNEQFF

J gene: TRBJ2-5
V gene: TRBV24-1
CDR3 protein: CATSDRQEWGQETQYF

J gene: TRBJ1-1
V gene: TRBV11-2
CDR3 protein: CASSLVTAFF

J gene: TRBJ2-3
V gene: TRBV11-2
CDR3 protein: CASSFFGGMGTDTQYF

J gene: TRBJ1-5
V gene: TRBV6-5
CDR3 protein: CASRRARGHPRGQPQHF

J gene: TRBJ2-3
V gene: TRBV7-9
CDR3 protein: CASSLDPADGADTQYF

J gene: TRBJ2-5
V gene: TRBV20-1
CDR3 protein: CSASGHIQETQYF

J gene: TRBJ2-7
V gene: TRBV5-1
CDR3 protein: CASSSSDPYEQYF

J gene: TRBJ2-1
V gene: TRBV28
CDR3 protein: CASSSSLVYNEQFF

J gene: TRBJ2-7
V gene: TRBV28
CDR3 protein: CASSDGTGAYEQYF

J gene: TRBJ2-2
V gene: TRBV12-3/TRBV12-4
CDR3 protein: CASSPSPAGDGELFF

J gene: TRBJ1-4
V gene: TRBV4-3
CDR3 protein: CASSHGQEATNEKLFF

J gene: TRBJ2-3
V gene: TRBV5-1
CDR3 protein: CASSLARGDTDTQYF

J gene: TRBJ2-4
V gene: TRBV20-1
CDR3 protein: CSARDILAPRLAGESKNIQYF

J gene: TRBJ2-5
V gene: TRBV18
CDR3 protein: CASSPTSTRETQYF

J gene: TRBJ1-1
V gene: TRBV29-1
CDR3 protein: CSYDSPGTVNTEAFF

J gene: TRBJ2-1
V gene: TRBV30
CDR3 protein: CAWSRVQGFDEQFF

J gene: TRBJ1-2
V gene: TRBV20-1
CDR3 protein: CSARSEPGGLGYTF

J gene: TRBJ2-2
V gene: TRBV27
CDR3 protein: CASSFRGTSGSGGELFF

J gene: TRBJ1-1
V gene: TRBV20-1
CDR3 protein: CSASKAQGGTEAFF

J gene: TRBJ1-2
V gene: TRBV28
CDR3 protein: CASSLYDRADGGYTF

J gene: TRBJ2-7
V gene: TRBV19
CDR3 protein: CASSITGGKGEQYF

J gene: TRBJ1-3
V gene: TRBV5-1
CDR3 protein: CASSLAEGSNTIYF

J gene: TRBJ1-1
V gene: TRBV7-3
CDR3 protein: CASSFQGATEAFF

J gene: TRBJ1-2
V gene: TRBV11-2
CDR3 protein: CVSSGLTPVGTGFGYTF

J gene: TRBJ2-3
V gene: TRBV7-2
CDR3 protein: CASSQWGQGLRTDTQYF

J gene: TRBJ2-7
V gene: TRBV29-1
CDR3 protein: CSAVRGQGAYEQYF

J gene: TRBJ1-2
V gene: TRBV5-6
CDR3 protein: CASSLSVSNYGYTF

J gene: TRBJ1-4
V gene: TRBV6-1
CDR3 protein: CASSEVGGSHEKLFF

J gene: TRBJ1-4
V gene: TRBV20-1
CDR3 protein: CSATRGTREEKLFF

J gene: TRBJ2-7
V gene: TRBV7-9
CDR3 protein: CASSFITDEQYF

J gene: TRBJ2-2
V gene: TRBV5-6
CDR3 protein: CASSLGSGPSNTGELFF

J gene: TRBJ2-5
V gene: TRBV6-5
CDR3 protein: CASSRKSPPTTQYF